Shown below are 27 T cell receptor beta chains from a single sample sequenced in a study of vaccination effects on CD4 cells after COVID-19. Before sequencing, viral peptide pools were used by the ViraFEST assay to expand antigen-specific CD4+ T cells. With 10 days of culture completed, CD4+ T cells were isolated. Either the mRNA-1273 or the BNT162b2 vaccine was given to participants as two doses. Antigens for these TCRs are unknown. Profiled with immunoSEQ multiplex PCR; TCRdb holds only in-frame clones, not every one. Among fewer than 80,000 clones listed, about 74% were seen once. This material consisted of CD4+ T cells from PBMCs cultured with HCoV-229E spike peptides, taken after COVID-19 vaccination. These receptors were obtained from a human donor who received a COVID-19 vaccine.

The chain has TRBV7-3 and TRBJ2-3; the D gene is possibly TRBD2 (6 bases). The V and J ends lost 5 bases and 0 bases respectively, with 15 bases between them. Germline CDR1 and CDR2: SGHTA and FQGTGA. The CDR3 contains 16 residues. Written as DNA, the CDR3 is TGTGCCAGCAGCCCGACTTCGGGAGTTAGCACAGATACGCAGTATTTT. Translation: CASSPTSGVSTDTQYF.

This sequence joins TRBV2 and TRBJ1-6; D is uncertain. This CDR3 has 13 residues. With 8 bases removed from V and 9 bases from J, the gap between germline ends came to 14 bases. Germline CDR1 and CDR2: SNHLY and FYNNEI. CDR3 protein: CASARVRSSPLHF. CDR3 nucleotide sequence: TGTGCCAGCGCTAGGGTCAGATCTTCACCCCTCCACTTT.

The chain recombines TRBV14 with TRBJ2-5; D may be TRBD2 (5 bases). Germline values: CDR1 SGHDN, CDR2 FVKESK. The CDR3 extends over 16 amino acids. The V gene lost 2 bases and the J gene lost 4 bases, with 17 bases spanning the gap. In DNA, the CDR3 is TGTGCCAGCAGCCAACAATCGACCCGGAGGCGAGAGACCCAGTACTTC. It specifies CASSQQSTRRRETQYF.

This clone was seen more than once but under ten times. The CDR3 bases are TGTGCCAGCAGCCAAGGGCAGGGGAATGGCTACACCTTC. This sequence encodes CASSQGQGNGYTF. The V gene is TRBV14, the J gene TRBJ1-2; perhaps TRBD1 as D (6 bases). V lost 1 base and J 6 bases, leaving 9 bases between the germline ends. CDR1 and CDR2 (germline): SGHDN, FVKESK. This CDR3 region has 13 residues.

This chain links TRBV19 with TRBJ1-4, with 7 bases that match TRBD1. The CDR3 covers 14 residues. V shed 8 bases and J 4 bases; nucleotides not matched to a gene: 7. CDR1 and CDR2 from the germline V gene are LNHDA and SQIVND (reference sequence). Here the CDR3 reads CASRATGDNEKLFF. Here the CDR3 DNA reads TGTGCCAGTCGCGCCACAGGGGATAATGAAAAACTGTTTTTT.

This sequence joins TRBV12-5 and TRBJ2-1; 7 bases agree with TRBD1. V was clipped by 6 bases and J by 5 bases; unmatched bases: 19. Germline V gives CDR1 LGHNT, CDR2 FRNRAP. CDR3 length: 18 amino acids. The CDR3 loop is CASGLHSGGSGINNEQFF. The DNA for the CDR3 is TGTGCTAGTGGACTCCATTCAGGGGGATCTGGGATAAACAATGAGCAGTTCTTC.

The chain is built from TRBV24-1 and TRBJ1-5, with D maybe TRBD1 (5 bases). Deletions cut 4 bases from V and 2 bases from J, with 11 bases between. CDR1 KGHDR and CDR2 SFDVKD come from the germline V gene. The CDR3 covers 15 residues. As DNA, the CDR3 is TGTGCCACCAGTGACCCCAGGGAGGGCAATCAGCCCCAGCATTTT. Amino acid sequence: CATSDPREGNQPQHF.

The CDR3 DNA reads TGTGCCAGCAGTTTGGGTGGGGGCACCGGGGAGCTGTTTTTT. This encodes CASSLGGGTGELFF. The rearrangement uses TRBV6-6 and TRBJ2-2, with D possibly called TRBD1 or TRBD2 (5 bases each). The CDR3 consists of 14 residues. Germline V CDR1 and CDR2: MNHNY, SVGAGI (reference sequence). Trimming took 4 bases from V and 4 from J, leaving 10 bases between them.

The genes are TRBV2 and TRBJ2-7; the D gene is possibly TRBD1 (6 bases). V dropped 8 bases and J dropped 4 bases, with 15 bases sitting between them. The CDR3 has 13 residues. Germline V gene lookup returns CDR1 SNHLY and CDR2 FYNNEI. CDR3 bases: TGTGCCAGCTCTAGACAGGAAGAGTACGAGCAGTACGTC. It is translated as CASSRQEEYEQYV.

The rearrangement uses TRBV25-1 and TRBJ1-3, with unresolved D. The ends were cut back, 4 bases at V and 0 bases at J, with 10 bases in the middle. This CDR3 is 15 amino acids long. CDR1 and CDR2 from the germline V gene are MGHDK and SYGVNS. DNA for the CDR3: TGTGCCAGCAGTGGTTATTGGGACTCTGGAAACACCATATATTTT. Translated: CASSGYWDSGNTIYF.

The chain joins TRBV7-2 to TRBJ2-7; TRBD1 matches at 8 bases. Germline values: CDR1 SGHTA, CDR2 FQGNSA. J lost 7 bases, V lost 5 bases, and 7 bases had no gene match. This CDR3 spans 13 amino acids. As DNA, the CDR3 is TGTGCCAGCAGCCGAGACAGGGGCGTGGAGCAGTACGTC. Encoded protein: CASSRDRGVEQYV.

The V and J genes are TRBV19 and TRBJ1-2, with D unclear. The CDR3 is 15 amino acids. V shed 4 bases and J shed 8 bases, with 20 bases lying between them. Per the germline V gene, CDR1 is LNHDA and CDR2 is SQIVND (reference sequence). The CDR3 nucleotides are TGTGCCAGTAGTACGACCAGCCCGGGAGAGGGCGGCTACACCTTC. Amino acids: CASSTTSPGEGGYTF.

The chain is built from TRBV6-2 or TRBV6-3 and TRBJ2-7; a weak D match, TRBD2 (6 bases). V was pared by 0 bases and J by 2 bases, with 8 bases between. Germline V gene sequence: CDR1 MNHEY, CDR2 SVGEGT. This CDR3 is built from 14 residues. The CDR3 region has the DNA TGTGCCAGCAGTTACTCGGAGGGAGCCTACGAGCAGTACGTC. Encoded protein: CASSYSEGAYEQYV.

The gene calls are TRBV11-2 and TRBJ2-3; no definite D call. This CDR3 comprises 14 residues. The V end was cut by 0 bases, the J end by 2 bases, with 6 bases between. Germline CDR1 reads SGHAT; CDR2 reads FQNNGV. The CDR3: CASSLDLHTDTQYF. The CDR3 region has the DNA TGTGCCAGCAGCTTAGATCTGCACACAGATACGCAGTATTTT.

A few counts support this clone. The V and J genes are TRBV5-6 and TRBJ1-6; D gene ambiguous. The CDR3 runs to 14 residues. The V and J ends lost 0 bases and 9 bases respectively, with 10 bases between them. CDR1 and CDR2 (germline): SGHDT, YYEEEE. The CDR3 bases are TGTGCCAGCAGCTTGGACAGATTTAGTTCACCCCTCCACTTT. Encoded protein: CASSLDRFSSPLHF.

V usage is TRBV28 and J usage is TRBJ1-2; TRBD1 is a possible D gene (6 bases). This CDR3 has 13 amino acids. V was pared by 9 bases and J by 3 bases, with 14 bases between. Germline CDR1 reads MDHEN; CDR2 reads SYDVKM. CDR3 sequence: CASLRAGDYGYTF. The CDR3 nucleotides read TGTGCCAGTTTAAGGGCAGGGGACTATGGCTACACCTTC.

This clone was seen a few times. The V gene is TRBV2, the J gene TRBJ2-1, with TRBD2 matching 9 bases. The trim removed 6 bases at V and 6 bases at J, leaving 9 bases unmatched. CDR3 length equals 15 residues. Per the germline V gene, CDR1 is SNHLY and CDR2 is FYNNEI. This chain's CDR3 is CASRAAGGPGNEQFF. CDR3 bases: TGTGCCAGCAGAGCGGCGGGGGGGCCCGGCAATGAGCAGTTCTTC.

In this sample, this clone turned up a few times. The rearrangement joins TRBV20-1 to TRBJ1-6; no clear D. V dropped 3 bases and J dropped 8 bases, with 14 bases sitting between them. The CDR3 is 14 residues long. Germline assignment: CDR1 DFQATT and CDR2 SNEGSKA (reference sequence). The DNA for the CDR3 is TGCAGTGCTAGTGCGTGGTCTGGTGATTCACCCCTCCACTTT. Amino acids: CSASAWSGDSPLHF.

This clone was counted a few times. The V call is TRBV7-9, the J call TRBJ2-2, with D unresolved. Trimming stripped 1 base from V and 0 bases from J, with 15 bases between. The CDR3 contains 18 residues. From germline, CDR1 is SEHNR and CDR2 FQNEAQ (reference sequence). CDR3 sequence reads: CASSLGFKDSTNTGELFF. The CDR3 DNA sequence: TGTGCCAGCAGCTTAGGATTCAAAGACTCGACGAACACCGGGGAGCTGTTTTTT.

The V call is TRBV25-1, the J call TRBJ2-5; 9 positions match TRBD1. Germline V gene data show CDR1 as MGHDK and CDR2 as SYGVNS. V was clipped by 3 bases and J by 5 bases; unmatched bases: 7. This CDR3 comprises 15 residues. CDR3 in amino acids: CASSDRDRVIETQYF. In DNA form, the CDR3 reads TGTGCCAGCAGTGATCGGGACAGGGTTATTGAGACCCAGTACTTC.

This chain uses TRBV7-2 with TRBJ1-2; D not certain. Trimming stripped 5 bases from V and 0 bases from J, with 16 bases between. This CDR3 comprises 16 residues. Germline-derived CDR1 and CDR2 are SGHTA and FQGNSA. CDR3 loop: CASSRSGRIANYGYTF. The CDR3 coding sequence is TGTGCCAGCAGCCGGTCTGGACGGATAGCTAACTATGGCTACACCTTC.

This clone was counted only a few times. The rearrangement links TRBV6-4 to TRBJ2-7, with TRBD2 as a possible D gene (5 bases). Looked up from germline, CDR1 is MRHNA and CDR2 is SNTAGT. The germline V and J ends were trimmed by 4 bases and 0 bases, with 19 bases remaining between them. The CDR3 sequence is 17 residues long. The CDR3 region has the DNA TGTGCCAGCAGTGCAGTTAGGGCGGGCCCGAGCTCCTACGAGCAGTACGTC. Protein product: CASSAVRAGPSSYEQYV.

This chain joins TRBV4-1 and TRBJ1-2; a possible D gene is TRBD1 (5 bases). Deletions cut 0 bases from V and 4 bases from J, with 9 bases between. The CDR3 consists of 14 residues. CDR1 MGHRA and CDR2 YSYEKL come from the germline V gene. This chain's CDR3 is CASSQDTGLYGYTF. CDR3 coding DNA: TGCGCCAGCAGCCAAGATACAGGACTCTATGGCTACACCTTC.

The rearrangement links TRBV6-4 to TRBJ1-1; 7 nucleotides match TRBD1. The germline V gene encodes CDR1 MRHNA and CDR2 SNTAGT. This CDR3 is 14 amino acids long. With V trimmed by 6 bases and J by 2 bases, 6 bases remained unmatched. CDR3 DNA sequence: TGTGCCAGCAGGGGACAGAGATCTAACACTGAAGCTTTCTTT. This gives the protein CASRGQRSNTEAFF.

The chain has TRBV4-2 and TRBJ2-1; possibly TRBD2 for D (5 bases). The length of the CDR3 is 20 residues. Per germline, CDR1 LGHNA and CDR2 YNFKEQ. The V end was cut by 4 bases, the J end by 1 base, with 26 bases between. The CDR3 coding sequence is TGTGCCAGCAGCCCAAGACTGGACTTTACTAGGGCACGGTCCTACAATGAGCAGTTCTTC. This gives the protein CASSPRLDFTRARSYNEQFF.

This clone appeared a single time. The V and J genes are TRBV12-3 or TRBV12-4 and TRBJ2-1, with a tentative D call TRBD2 (6 bases). This CDR3 region has 13 residues. V was cut by 4 bases and J by 4 bases, with 8 bases left in between. This CDR3 reads CASSSRGYNEQFF. CDR3 sequence (DNA): TGTGCCAGCAGTTCGCGGGGATACAATGAGCAGTTCTTC.

The CDR3 protein is CASSEGTWPRPEAFF. The CDR3 nucleotides read TGTGCCAGCAGTGAAGGGACTTGGCCACGGCCTGAAGCTTTCTTT. The chain uses TRBV6-1 and TRBJ1-1; no definite D call. Germline assignment: CDR1 MNHNS and CDR2 SASEGT. The CDR3 sequence is 15 residues long. With 1 base removed from V and 6 bases from J, the gap between germline ends came to 15 bases.